Included here is one T cell receptor (beta chain) sequence, with context. This sample stems from a study of blood T cell repertoires in COVID-19. Study context: COVID-19 samples from acute and convalescent phases originated in the United States, Italy and Spain. The analysed material was cDNA or gDNA that came from T cells, B-cell-depleted T cells, or PBMCs.

Authors' methods: Counts of nucleated cells, estimated from reference gene primer amplification, were obtained. Repertoires were generated with immunoSEQ multiplex PCR, while TCRdb's copy carries only in-frame clones and drops some. The V and J calls and the clone size are those of that table, but D and trimming were determined from the DNA. Here the sample spans 250,000 or so clones, around 87% being singletons. CDR3 length equals 14 residues. CDR1 and CDR2 (germline): LNHDA, SQIVND (reference sequence). The junction had 8 bases not matched to a gene; V was cut back by 7 bases and J by 3 bases. The V gene is TRBV19, the J gene TRBJ1-2, with 7 nucleotides matching TRBD1. Sequencing was carried out using peripheral blood. The receptor's source is a middle-aged woman who had recovered from COVID-19. DNA of the CDR3: TGTGCCAGTATCCCCAGTGACAGGGACTATGGCTACACCTTC. It yields the protein CASIPSDRDYGYTF. The entire variable domain, with the rest obtained from reference TRBV19 and TRBJ1-2, is as follows: DGGITQSPKYLFRKEGQNVTLSCEQNLNHDAMYWYRQDPGQGLRLIYYSQIVNDFQKGDIAEGYSVSREKKESFPLTVTSAQKNPTAFYLCASIPSDRDYGYTFGSGTRLTVV.